The next 19 T cell receptor beta chains were all read from a single sample in a study of T cells after yellow fever vaccination. TCRdb re-analysed the 5' RACE reads in MiXCR, keeping a single row per CDR3 protein. This table has 68,000 or so distinct CDR3 sequences, roughly 7.4% appearing once. The sequencing used CD8+ T cells sorted from PBMCs, collected 15 days after the yellow fever booster vaccination. All receptors come from a man aged 25 to 40 who received the YFV17D yellow fever vaccine.

This clonotype was observed many times. The chain uses TRBV7-9 and TRBJ2-1; no clear D gene. V was shortened by 6 bases and J by 10 bases, with 13 bases between the two germline ends. CDR3 length: 12 residues. Germline loops: CDR1 SEHNR, CDR2 FQNEAQ (reference sequence). The CDR3 protein is CASRWWLSEQFF. The CDR3 coding sequence is TGTGCCAGCAGATGGTGGCTTTCGGAGCAGTTCTTC.

This clonotype appeared many times. The chain has TRBV29-1 and TRBJ2-7; 12 nucleotides line up with TRBD2. Germline CDR1 and CDR2: SQVTM and ANQGSEA. The CDR3 consists of 14 residues. Trimming removed 2 bases from V and 3 bases from J; junction bases left unmatched: 2. The chain's CDR3 is CSVELAGGFYEQYF. The CDR3 DNA reads as TGCAGCGTTGAACTAGCGGGAGGGTTCTACGAGCAGTACTTC.

This clonotype came up many times. The chain couples TRBV7-2 to TRBJ2-3; 7 positions agree with TRBD2. Germline V gives CDR1 SGHTA, CDR2 FQGNSA. V was clipped by 0 bases and J by 4 bases; unmatched bases: 4. This CDR3 region has 15 residues. The DNA of the CDR3 is TGTGCCAGCAGCTTAGCGGGAGGGCCCCCAGATACGCAGTATTTT. Protein product: CASSLAGGPPDTQYF.

There are a few counts of this clonotype. The chain couples TRBV7-3 to TRBJ2-5; D might be TRBD1 (6 bases). The CDR3 loop spans 16 amino acids. V was pared by 3 bases and J by 2 bases, with 16 bases between. Germline V gives CDR1 SGHTA, CDR2 FQGTGA. DNA of the CDR3: TGTGCCAGCAGCTTCAAGGGCCCCGGACAGCAAGAGACCCAGTACTTC. This gives the protein CASSFKGPGQQETQYF.

The sample holds many counts of this clonotype. The chain joins TRBV5-1 to TRBJ2-3; tentatively, D is TRBD1 or TRBD2 (5 bases each). Trimming left V 5 bases short and J 2 bases short, with 15 bases between. CDR3 length equals 15 residues. The germline CDR1 and CDR2 sequences are SGHRS and YFSETQ. The CDR3 nucleotides are TGCGCCAGCAGTTCCGTGAAGGGGACCACAGATACGCAGTATTTT. It codes for CASSSVKGTTDTQYF.

This chain connects TRBV4-2 to TRBJ2-5; D may be TRBD2 (6 bases). Trimming took off 0 bases at V and 5 bases at J, with 13 bases between the two ends. This CDR3 is built from 15 residues. Germline V gene sequence: CDR1 LGHNA, CDR2 YNFKEQ. CDR3 in DNA: TGTGCCAGCAGCCAAGATGCCGGGAGAGATGAGACCCAGTACTTC. It translates to CASSQDAGRDETQYF.

This clonotype occurred many times. The V gene is TRBV3-1, the J gene TRBJ2-1, with D unresolved. Trimming left V 1 base short and J 4 bases short, with 8 bases between. Germline V gene data show CDR1 as LGHDT and CDR2 as YNNKEL (reference sequence). This CDR3 is 14 amino acids long. The CDR3 spells CASSQVNGYNEQFF. CDR3 DNA: TGTGCCAGCAGCCAAGTAAACGGATACAATGAGCAGTTCTTC.

This clonotype was found many times. The chain is built from TRBV9 and TRBJ2-1; D gene ambiguous. The CDR3 has 14 amino acids. V shed 0 bases and J shed 4 bases, with 8 bases lying between them. Germline-derived CDR1 and CDR2 are SGDLS and YYNGEE. The CDR3 sequence is CASSVGTAYNEQFF. The CDR3 DNA reads as TGTGCCAGCAGCGTAGGAACAGCATACAATGAGCAGTTCTTC.

The sample holds a few counts of this clonotype. This chain connects TRBV15 to TRBJ2-5; unclear D gene. Trimming pared 9 bases from V and 2 bases from J, leaving 19 bases between. The CDR3 extends over 15 amino acids. The germline V gene encodes CDR1 LNHNV and CDR2 YYDKDF (reference sequence). The DNA for the CDR3 is TGTGCCACGGGCGGTGGGATGGCTACACAAGAGACCCAGTACTTC. It yields the protein CATGGGMATQETQYF.

This clonotype was seen ten or more times. V usage is TRBV12-3 or TRBV12-4 and J usage is TRBJ2-1; 8 bases match TRBD2. The CDR3 is 16 amino acids. Germline trimming cut 6 bases from V and 2 bases from J; bases unmatched to any gene: 9. The CDR3 here is CASSQKGGGTYNEQFF. The CDR3 nucleotides are TGTGCCAGCAGCCAAAAGGGCGGGGGGACCTACAATGAGCAGTTCTTC.

Many counts were recorded for this clonotype. The rearrangement uses TRBV12-3 or TRBV12-4 and TRBJ1-5; weak D call: TRBD1 (5 bases). V lost 3 bases to trimming and J lost 2 bases, with 8 bases between them. CDR3 length: 14 residues. This chain's CDR3 is CASSLGDGNQPQHF. CDR3 bases: TGTGCCAGCAGTTTGGGGGACGGCAATCAGCCCCAGCATTTT.

This clonotype was seen repeatedly, ten times or more. V is TRBV11-2 and J is TRBJ1-2, with 7 bases lining up with TRBD1. This CDR3 has 12 amino acids. CDR1 is SGHAT, CDR2 FQNNGV, per germline. The ends lost 2 bases at V and 13 bases at J; junction bases unmatched: 7. CDR3 amino acids: CASSLLTGNGTF. The CDR3 DNA reads as TGTGCCAGCAGCTTACTGACAGGGAATGGCACCTTC.

This clonotype showed up many times. The chain carries TRBV20-1 and TRBJ2-1; 13 bases align to TRBD2. The germline gives CDR1 DFQATT, CDR2 SNEGSKA (reference sequence). The CDR3 spans 13 residues. The V gene end was trimmed by 6 bases and the J gene end by 9 bases; junction bases not matched to a gene: 5. CDR3 in amino acids: CSAPGLAGSEQFF. The CDR3 coding sequence is TGCAGTGCCCCGGGACTAGCGGGGTCTGAGCAGTTCTTC.

This clonotype was recorded at least ten times. This rearrangement joins TRBV6-2 or TRBV6-3 to TRBJ1-2; weak D call: TRBD1 (5 bases). Trimming stripped 2 bases from V and 5 bases from J, with 15 bases between. CDR1 MNHEY and CDR2 SVGEGT come from the germline V gene. The CDR3 has 15 residues. The CDR3 nucleotides are TGTGCCAGCAGTTACGGCGCCGGGGCCTCGTATGGCTACACCTTC. It yields the protein CASSYGAGASYGYTF.

On this clonotype itself: Just one base apart from a much larger clone, this may be a read error. The chain uses TRBV30 and TRBJ2-3; D unresolved. Trimming took 0 bases from V and 3 from J, leaving 4 bases between them. The CDR3 is 12 residues long. CDR1 and CDR2 from the germline V gene are GTSNPN and SVGIG (reference sequence). The CDR3 loop reads CAWSVATDTQYF. The CDR3 region has the DNA TGTGCCTGGAGTGTTGCGACAGATACGCAGTATTTT. The variable domain in full, completed from reference TRBV30 and TRBJ2-3, reads SQTIHQWPATLVQPVGSPLSLECTVEGTSNPNLYWYRQAAGRGLQLLFYSVGIGQISSEVPQNLSASRPQDRQFILSSKKLLLSDSGFYLCAWSVATDTQYFGPGTRLTVL.

This clonotype has a count of ten or more. The chain is built from TRBV15 and TRBJ1-5; 7 bases are a match to TRBD1. V dropped 3 bases and J dropped 1; count of bases not matched to a gene: 3. Per the germline V gene, CDR1 is LNHNV and CDR2 is YYDKDF (reference sequence). CDR3 size: 15 residues. The CDR3: CATSSSGQSNQPQHF. For the CDR3, the DNA is TGTGCCACCAGCAGCTCGGGACAGAGCAATCAGCCCCAGCATTTT. Together with reference TRBV15 and TRBJ1-5, the CDR3 gives the full variable domain: DAMVIQNPRYQVTQFGKPVTLSCSQTLNHNVMYWYQQKSSQAPKLLFHYYDKDFNNEADTPDNFQSRRPNTSFCFLDIRSPGLGDTAMYLCATSSSGQSNQPQHFGDGTRLSIL.

As to this clonotype: A much larger clone lies a single base off, so this may be a read error. The chain is built from TRBV3-1 and TRBJ2-2, with 9 bases fitting TRBD2. From germline, CDR1 is LGHDT and CDR2 YNNKEL (reference sequence). This CDR3 spans 17 amino acids. The CDR3 coding sequence is TGTGCCACCAGCCAAGAGGGCGTTAGCGGGAGCACCGGGGAGCTGTTTTTT. As protein: CATSQEGVSGSTGELFF.

This clonotype appeared once. A much bigger clone sits one base away, suggesting this may be a read error. The rearrangement joins TRBV7-2 to TRBJ2-5; D perhaps matches TRBD1 (5 bases). The germline V gene encodes CDR1 SGHTA and CDR2 FQGNSA. The CDR3 has 16 amino acids. The CDR3, as DNA: TGTGCCAGCAGCTTGTCAGGGATGGGGTACCATGAGACCCAGTACTTC. The encoded protein is CASSLSGMGYHETQYF. Supplemented by reference TRBV7-2 and TRBJ2-5, the full variable domain reads GAGVSQSPSNKVTEKGKDVELRCDPISGHTALYWYRQSLGQGLEFLIYFQGNSAPDKSGLPSDRFSAERTGGSVSTLTIQRTQQEDSAVYLCASSLSGMGYHETQYFGPGTRLLVL.

This clonotype turned up a few times. V is TRBV6-2 or TRBV6-3 and J is TRBJ2-1, with TRBD2 matching 10 bases. The CDR3 sequence is 15 residues long. Germline values: CDR1 MNHEY, CDR2 SVGEGT. V was clipped by 6 bases and J by 8 bases; unmatched bases: 10. CDR3 coding DNA: TGTGCCAGCAGCTACAACCCTAGCGGGAGTTATGAGCAGTTCTTC. Encoded protein: CASSYNPSGSYEQFF.